This T cell receptor beta chain was documented in a study of blood T cell repertoires in COVID-19. The assay was immunoSEQ multiplex PCR, and TCRdb's table has in-frame clones only and misses some. This table has 300,000 to 350,000 clones, 65% to 85% appearing once. The CDR3 has 14 residues. Trimming at V came to 6 bases and at J to 7 bases, leaving 6 bases not matched to a gene. CDR1 and CDR2 (germline): MNHEY, SVGAGI. V gene TRBV6-5 combines with J gene TRBJ2-1, with 10 bases that match TRBD2. The sequencing sample was made of peripheral blood. This sequence was found in a man under 40 with active or convalescent COVID-19. CDR3 sequence: CASRAGLASNEQFF. For the CDR3, the DNA is TGTGCCAGCAGGGCGGGACTAGCGAGTAATGAGCAGTTCTTC.